The next 11 T cell receptor beta chains were all read from a single sample in a study of blood T cell repertoires in COVID-19. The repertoire was sequenced with immunoSEQ multiplex PCR; TCRdb's copy has only in-frame clones and lacks some. The repertoire holds more than 300,000 clones, with roughly 90% as singletons. The sample consisted of PBMCs or T cells enriched from blood (not recorded which). All receptors derive from a woman aged 25 to 39 who had been exposed to COVID-19.

The rearrangement links TRBV6-5 to TRBJ1-2; D is unclear. V was shortened by 7 bases and J by 4 bases, with 19 bases between the two germline ends. Germline-derived CDR1 and CDR2 are MNHEY and SVGAGI. This CDR3 comprises 15 residues. In DNA, the CDR3 is TGTGCCAGCATCCCAAATCCCGGGGATACCTATGGCTACACCTTC. This encodes CASIPNPGDTYGYTF.

The chain couples TRBV7-9 to TRBJ1-1, with D tentatively TRBD1 (5 bases). V was shortened by 4 bases and J by 4 bases, with 16 bases between the two germline ends. CDR3 length equals 15 residues. CDR1 and CDR2 from the germline V gene are SEHNR and FQNEAQ (reference sequence). The CDR3 sequence: CASSSPQGTSTEAFF. The CDR3 DNA reads TGTGCCAGCAGCTCCCCCCAGGGTACGAGCACTGAAGCTTTCTTT.

This sequence joins TRBV5-1 and TRBJ1-4, with TRBD1 matching 7 bases. Germline V gene lookup returns CDR1 SGHRS and CDR2 YFSETQ. CDR3 length: 14 residues. V lost 0 bases and J lost 8; bases outside the gene matches: 4. The DNA for the CDR3 is TGCGCCAGCAGCTTGGGGGGACAGCCCGAAAAACTGTTTTTT. Encoded protein: CASSLGGQPEKLFF. The whole variable domain, filled in from reference TRBV5-1 and TRBJ1-4, reads KAGVTQTPRYLIKTRGQQVTLSCSPISGHRSVSWYQQTPGQGLQFLFEYFSETQRNKGNFPGRFSGRQFSNSRSEMNVSTLELGDSALYLCASSLGGQPEKLFFGSGTQLSVL.

This clone is a singleton in its sample. The V gene is TRBV5-4, the J gene TRBJ2-2; 10 positions match TRBD1. Germline V gene data show CDR1 as SGHNT and CDR2 as YYREEE (reference sequence). The CDR3 extends over 15 amino acids. J gave up 4 bases and V 4 bases, and 4 bases lay outside the gene matches. CDR3 sequence reads: CASSGDRGGTGELFF. The CDR3 region has the DNA TGTGCCAGCAGCGGGGACAGGGGAGGCACCGGGGAGCTGTTTTTT.

As DNA, the CDR3 is TGTGCCAGCAGCTTCGAGGCAACAGGGGGGTCCTACGAGCAGTACTTC. Protein product: CASSFEATGGSYEQYF. The V call is TRBV9, the J call TRBJ2-7; 8 positions agree with TRBD1. V lost 4 bases to trimming and J lost 1 base; unmatched junction nucleotides: 10. Per germline, CDR1 SGDLS and CDR2 YYNGEE. This CDR3 comprises 16 residues.

J is TRBJ1-1 and V is TRBV12-5; 8 bases match TRBD1. The CDR3 extends over 16 amino acids. Germline CDR1 LGHNT, CDR2 FRNRAP. V was clipped by 3 bases and J by 1 base; unmatched bases: 7. CDR3 sequence: CASGFPVTGANTEAFF. The CDR3 DNA follows: TGTGCTAGTGGTTTCCCGGTGACAGGGGCGAACACTGAAGCTTTCTTT.

The chain links TRBV5-1 to TRBJ2-5, with 11 bases matching TRBD2. The V and J ends lost 6 bases and 2 bases, in that order; junction bases with no gene match: 3. CDR3 length equals 14 residues. CDR1 is SGHRS, CDR2 YFSETQ, per germline. The CDR3 sequence: CASKWTSGQETQYF. Here the CDR3 DNA reads TGCGCCAGCAAATGGACTAGCGGGCAAGAGACCCAGTACTTC.

The chain uses TRBV4-3 and TRBJ2-3, with a tentative D call TRBD2 (7 bases). The CDR3 is 16 residues long. V was pared by 1 base and J by 1 base, with 12 bases between. The V gene's germline CDR1 is LGHNA and CDR2 YSLEER. In nucleotides, the CDR3 is TGCGCCAGCAGCCAAGGCTTGCGGGGGCGCACAGATACGCAGTATTTT. It specifies CASSQGLRGRTDTQYF.

About this clone: In the same sample, other DNA sequences code for this CDR3. The chain couples TRBV27 to TRBJ1-1; 7 bases are a match to TRBD1. The germline gives CDR1 MNHEY, CDR2 SMNVEV (reference sequence). CDR3 length equals 14 residues. The ends lost 5 bases at V and 0 bases at J; junction bases unmatched: 3. DNA for the CDR3: TGTGCCAGCAGTCCAGGGGGGATGAACACTGAAGCTTTCTTT. Amino acid sequence: CASSPGGMNTEAFF.

This rearrangement joins TRBV6-5 to TRBJ1-2, with D unresolved. CDR1 is MNHEY and CDR2 is SVGAGI in the germline V gene. The ends were cut back, 2 bases at V and 4 bases at J, with 11 bases in the middle. The CDR3 totals 14 residues. Here the CDR3 DNA reads TGTGCCAGCAGTTACGAGTCCCCGGGCTATGGCTACACCTTC. Protein sequence: CASSYESPGYGYTF.

V is TRBV4-2 and J is TRBJ1-4; the match to TRBD1 covers 11 bases. The CDR3 has 16 residues. Germline values: CDR1 LGHNA, CDR2 YNFKEQ. J lost 7 bases, V lost 4 bases, and 8 bases had no gene match. DNA of the CDR3: TGTGCCAGCAGCCCACGGACAGGGGGCCAGGGTGAAAAACTGTTTTTT. This encodes CASSPRTGGQGEKLFF.